This TCR beta chain was recorded in a study of shared clonotypes between healthy human individuals. General study findings and limits: Naive CD4 clonotype sharing across a few donors was about 5%.

The table came from immunoSEQ multiplex PCR; TCRdb's copy has only in-frame clones and leaves some out. The repertoire consists of about 2.3 million clones, with 80% to 95% occurring once and the leading ten covering 0.39%. The CDR3 totals 14 residues. Germline CDR1 and CDR2: MDHEN and SYDVKM. V gave up 10 bases and J gave up 2 bases; unmatched junction bases: 11. This clone was picked up one time. Its matching antigen is unknown. The V gene is TRBV28, the J gene TRBJ2-7; 7 positions match TRBD2. This sequence was found in a man in his late teens or twenties in good health. Some clones in this sample may be carry-over from other donors' samples. The sequencing input was naive CD4+ T cells from PBMCs. Subset reported: CD45RA+ positively selected. CDR3 loop: CATEGGETPYEQYF. CDR3 DNA sequence: TGTGCCACCGAGGGAGGGGAGACCCCCTACGAGCAGTACTTC.